A selection of T cell receptor beta chains follows, all from one sample in a study of T cells in Graves' hyperthyroidism and ophthalmopathy. TCRdb reprocessed the multiplex PCR reads with MiXCR, giving one entry per CDR3 protein. The profile shows hundreds of thousands of distinct CDR3 sequences, roughly 14% of them singletons. The sample comprised blood. The receptors derive from a man between 18 and 35 years old with Graves' ophthalmopathy. The CDR3 runs from the conserved cysteine through the conserved F or W. Fields, in order: CDR3 protein, J gene, V gene, D gene, clone size. D genes are given only for firm matches. Rows may omit the clone size; those that give it use once, few, many or a size class.

CASSLVAGTSYEQYF	TRBJ2-7	TRBV7-9	NA	many
CASSPGYREQYF	TRBJ2-7	TRBV6-2/TRBV6-3	NA	few
CASSLSLGTRLYNEQFF	TRBJ2-1	TRBV7-9	TRBD2	NA
CASSDGTGRSPLHF	TRBJ1-6	TRBV13	TRBD1	many
CASSSKARDVAYEQYF	TRBJ2-7	TRBV7-8	NA	many
CASSLVGAQFPGYTF	TRBJ1-2	TRBV19	NA	NA
CASSQRELEQYF	TRBJ2-7	TRBV3-1	NA	many
CASSSRDSLGNEQFF	TRBJ2-1	TRBV7-9	NA	many
CASTRAGSINNEQFF	TRBJ2-1	TRBV3-1	NA	many
CSADHKLGNTGELFF	TRBJ2-2	TRBV20-1	NA	many
CASSHFPPGGYNEQFF	TRBJ2-1	TRBV4-1	NA	NA
CSVGGQTNTGELFF	TRBJ2-2	TRBV29-1	NA	many
CASSPPPRDTEAFF	TRBJ1-1	TRBV18	NA	many
CSSGASGEQFF	TRBJ2-1	TRBV20-1	NA	few
CASSPDRDRDNEQFF	TRBJ2-1	TRBV5-1	TRBD1	NA
CASSPGGPGMDYEQYF	TRBJ2-7	TRBV7-9	TRBD1	NA
CATSHLRVPGELFF	TRBJ2-2	TRBV24-1	NA	few
CASSVVSNSPLHF	TRBJ1-6	TRBV9	NA	NA
CASSDDNSPLHF	TRBJ1-6	TRBV2	NA	many
CASSPALTDYGYTF	TRBJ1-2	TRBV5-1	NA	many
CASSGTALNTEAFF	TRBJ1-1	TRBV10-2	NA	many
CASSSGQGAREQYF	TRBJ2-7	TRBV13	TRBD1	NA
CASSLGGWYSPLHF	TRBJ1-6	TRBV7-3	NA	many
CASSRTGSLSYEQYF	TRBJ2-7	TRBV7-6	NA	NA
CASSRILAGIYNEQFF	TRBJ2-1	TRBV13	TRBD2	NA
CASSLGTGISYEQYF	TRBJ2-7	TRBV11-2	TRBD1	many
CSAPASGSYEQYF	TRBJ2-7	TRBV20-1	TRBD2	NA
CASSFPGTGYAYEQYF	TRBJ2-7	TRBV11-2	TRBD1	once
CSVASTTNEKLFF	TRBJ1-4	TRBV29-1	NA	many
CASSWGLAEQETQYF	TRBJ2-5	TRBV6-1	NA	NA
CASRITPGGNTEAFF	TRBJ1-1	TRBV12-3/TRBV12-4	TRBD1	many
CAIRGTEFYGYTF	TRBJ1-2	TRBV10-3	TRBD1	NA
CASSYSPAHFNEQFF	TRBJ2-1	TRBV7-8	NA	many
CASSYDRDETQYF	TRBJ2-5	TRBV11-2	NA	NA
CASSQARDTDQPQHF	TRBJ1-5	TRBV4-2	NA	many
CATSAGQGYEQYF	TRBJ2-7	TRBV24-1	TRBD1	many
CASSQVQGAGGPNEQFF	TRBJ2-1	TRBV5-1	TRBD2	many
CASSPVRSGGVTDTQYF	TRBJ2-3	TRBV18	TRBD2	NA
CASSLPVAGGPDDTGELFF	TRBJ2-2	TRBV7-2	TRBD2	many
CASSQDGAGGPGTQYF	TRBJ2-3	TRBV3-1	TRBD2	many
CASSLVTGLNYNEQFF	TRBJ2-1	TRBV7-2	TRBD1	many
CASSKRTGIYEQYF	TRBJ2-7	TRBV6-1	NA	many
CASSYDSSSGERETQYF	TRBJ2-5	TRBV11-2	TRBD2	many
CASSQGSNNEQFF	TRBJ2-1	TRBV14	NA	NA
CASSLVESGANVLTF	TRBJ2-6	TRBV7-9	NA	NA
CASSLLTGYEQYF	TRBJ2-7	TRBV27	NA	many
CASLKSFNYGYTF	TRBJ1-2	TRBV6-1	NA	few
CASSLFTQTGLSPEQYF	TRBJ2-7	TRBV11-2	NA	many
CASSDNIPPAYEQYF	TRBJ2-7	TRBV6-1	NA	many
CASRRQGSSLRGYTF	TRBJ1-2	TRBV27	TRBD1	NA
CATSRDRGRGPYEQYF	TRBJ2-7	TRBV15	NA	NA
CSAPPKRAFKAFF	TRBJ1-1	TRBV20-1	NA	many
CASNLLAGMKETQYF	TRBJ2-5	TRBV6-1	TRBD2	many